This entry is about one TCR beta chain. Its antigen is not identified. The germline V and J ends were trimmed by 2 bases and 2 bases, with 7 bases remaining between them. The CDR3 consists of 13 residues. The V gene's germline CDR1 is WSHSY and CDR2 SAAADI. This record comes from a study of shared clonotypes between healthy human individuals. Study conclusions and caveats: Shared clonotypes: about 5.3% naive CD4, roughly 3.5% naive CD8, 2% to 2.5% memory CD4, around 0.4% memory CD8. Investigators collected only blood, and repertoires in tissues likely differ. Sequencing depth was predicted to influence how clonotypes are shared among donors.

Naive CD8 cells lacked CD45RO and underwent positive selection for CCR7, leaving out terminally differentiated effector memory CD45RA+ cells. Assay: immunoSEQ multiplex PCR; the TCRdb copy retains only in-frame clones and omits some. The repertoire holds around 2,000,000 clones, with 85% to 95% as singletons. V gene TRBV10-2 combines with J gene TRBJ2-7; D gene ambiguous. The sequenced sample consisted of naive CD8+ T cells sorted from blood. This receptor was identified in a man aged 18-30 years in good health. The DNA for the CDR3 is TGCGCCAGCAGTGAGGTCGGACCCTACGAGCAGTACTTC. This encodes CASSEVGPYEQYF.